The entry below describes one T cell receptor beta chain. As yet, its antigen is unknown. One end of the junction is discordant with germline, which a read error may explain. This sample was included in a study of tumor-infiltrating lymphocytes in primary liver carcinoma. At the level of the study: Every sample contained roughly 3.5 to 7.13 million productive TCRbeta reads, and these numbers were similar from one tissue type to another. Study conclusions and caveats: No more than about 8-24% of top clones could be seen in all five tumor regions.

Both RNA and DNA were isolated together from about 21-30 mg of bulk tissue that had not been sorted. Each individual tumor supplied samples from five separate regions. From approximately 550 ng of total RNA, TCR beta-specific cDNA was reverse-transcribed using a constant-region primer. Libraries for TCR beta were built through three nested multiplex PCR rounds, which together made up a slightly modified ARM-PCR procedure. Each CDR3 protein gets one entry after TCRdb re-called the multiplex PCR reads with MiXCR. In the table there are about 60,000 distinct CDR3 sequences, approximately 74% of which are singletons. Sequenced: liver tumor tissue from sampling region 4. Subset meaning: tumor region T4, right-lateral pole. The receptor comes from a man aged 40-49 years with primary liver carcinoma and hepatitis B virus infection.

In nucleotides, the CDR3 is TGTGCCGGCAGTTTGCCTAGGGAGAGCACAGATACGCAGTATTTT. It specifies CAGSLPRESTDTQYF. The chain recombines TRBV11-1 with TRBJ2-3, with TRBD2 as a possible D gene (5 bases). The germline V gene has CDR1 SGHAT and CDR2 FQDESV (reference sequence). The CDR3 consists of 15 residues.